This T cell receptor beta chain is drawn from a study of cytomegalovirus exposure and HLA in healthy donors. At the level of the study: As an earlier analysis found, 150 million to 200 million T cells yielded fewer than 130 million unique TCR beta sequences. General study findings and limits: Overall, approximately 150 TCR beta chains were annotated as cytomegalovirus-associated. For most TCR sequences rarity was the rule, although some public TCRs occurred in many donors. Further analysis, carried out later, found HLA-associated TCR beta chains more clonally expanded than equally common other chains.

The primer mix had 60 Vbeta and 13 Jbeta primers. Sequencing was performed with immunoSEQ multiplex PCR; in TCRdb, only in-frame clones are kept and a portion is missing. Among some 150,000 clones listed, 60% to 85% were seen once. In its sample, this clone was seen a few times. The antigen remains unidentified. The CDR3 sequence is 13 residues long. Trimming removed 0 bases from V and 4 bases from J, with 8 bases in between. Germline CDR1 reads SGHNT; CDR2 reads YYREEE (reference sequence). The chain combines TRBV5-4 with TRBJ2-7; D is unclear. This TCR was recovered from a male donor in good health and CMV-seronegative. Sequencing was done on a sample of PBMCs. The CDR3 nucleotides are TGTGCCAGCAGCTTGGCCCGAGAATACGAGCAGTACTTC. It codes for CASSLAREYEQYF.